What follows describes a single T cell receptor beta chain. The antigen remains undetermined. 13 Jbeta primers and 60 Vbeta primers were used for the PCR. Repertoires were generated with immunoSEQ multiplex PCR, while TCRdb's copy carries only in-frame clones and drops some. The sample yields about 200,000 clones, around 82% seen once. The sample belongs to a study of cytomegalovirus exposure and HLA in healthy donors. Study summary: The Caucasian-associated ancestry cluster contained 81% of the 398 genotyped donors. Notes on the study in general: Later on, an analysis showed TCR association rates differing by HLA locus, with DRB1 the most and HLA-C the fewest. Rare TCR sequences predominated, though certain public TCRs were found in many donors.

The specimen was PBMCs. This sequence was found in a woman in her thirties in good health and CMV-seronegative.

CDR3 DNA sequence: TGTGCCAGCAGCCCTCACTCCGGGACAGTGACATACGAGCAGTACTTC. As protein: CASSPHSGTVTYEQYF. This chain links TRBV7-2 with TRBJ2-7, with TRBD1 matching 7 bases. V was pared by 5 bases and J by 4 bases, with 14 bases of the junction left unmatched. The CDR3 has 16 amino acids. In germline, CDR1 is SGHTA, CDR2 FQGNSA.